Following are 7 T cell receptor beta chains from one sample sequenced in a study of T cell repertoires in cytomegalovirus infection. TCRdb re-called the reads with MiXCR, one entry per CDR3 protein. The top ten hold more than 20% of the sample, which has around 530,000 distinct CDR3 sequences, more than 15% seen once. Sequenced sample: CD8+ T cells from PBMCs. These receptors were collected from a human donor in good health (CMV status not recorded). Some clones in this sample may be carry-over from other donors' samples.

Only one count was recorded for this clonotype. The rearrangement links TRBV10-1 to TRBJ2-7; D uncertain. Germline lookup yields CDR1 WNHNN and CDR2 SYGVQD (reference sequence). V lost 2 bases and J 3 bases, leaving 8 bases between the germline ends. CDR3 length equals 13 residues. The DNA of the CDR3 is TGCGCCAGCAGTGAGGTGGGCAGCTACGAGCAGTACTTC. Residues: CASSEVGSYEQYF.

This clonotype appeared a few times. This chain connects TRBV19 to TRBJ2-7, with D perhaps TRBD2 (5 bases). Between the trimmed V and J ends, which lost 0 bases and 0 bases, there was a span of 9 bases. Germline V gives CDR1 LNHDA, CDR2 SQIVND (reference sequence). This CDR3 is 15 amino acids long. The CDR3 loop is CASSIESGSSYEQYF. CDR3 in DNA: TGTGCCAGTAGTATAGAGAGCGGAAGCTCCTACGAGCAGTACTTC.

This clonotype occurred a few times. The genes are TRBV20-1 and TRBJ2-7; D not certain. This CDR3 spans 16 amino acids. Germline CDR1 is DFQATT and CDR2 is SNEGSKA (reference sequence). Trimming cost V 1 base and J 0 bases, with 16 bases left between them. CDR3 in amino acids: CSARGGLEYLSYEQYF. CDR3 DNA sequence: TGCAGTGCTAGAGGGGGTTTGGAATACCTCTCCTACGAGCAGTACTTC.

This clonotype was detected a few times. The J gene is TRBJ2-7, the V gene TRBV27; D might be TRBD2 (6 bases). Germline V gene sequence: CDR1 MNHEY, CDR2 SMNVEV (reference sequence). The CDR3 sequence is 16 residues long. V lost 3 bases, J lost 0 bases, and 15 bases lay in between. In nucleotides, the CDR3 is TGTGCCAGCAGTTTCGGGCGGGGCCCCCTCTCCTACGAGCAGTACTTC. Its protein is CASSFGRGPLSYEQYF.

This clonotype was detected once. The CDR3 coding sequence is TGTGCCACCACAGGGTCCGACTATGGCTACACCTTC. Protein: CATTGSDYGYTF. This chain uses TRBV5-3 with TRBJ1-2, with D possibly being TRBD1 (6 bases). TRBV5-3 is treated as an ORF (open reading frame) with a function not yet certain. V was pared by 9 bases and J by 3 bases, with 12 bases between. CDR3 size: 12 residues.

A remark on this clonotype: A read error is possible here, since a much larger clone lies one base away. The genes are TRBV11-2 and TRBJ1-1; D is perhaps TRBD1 (6 bases). Trimming removed 6 bases at V and 1 base at J, with 12 bases between. The CDR3 has 14 residues. In germline, CDR1 is SGHAT, CDR2 FQNNGV. The CDR3 DNA follows: TGTGCCAGCAGTATGGTGGGGGCGAACACTGAAGCTTTCTTT. This gives the protein CASSMVGANTEAFF. The full variable domain, its missing parts supplied by reference TRBV11-2 and TRBJ1-1, is EAGVAQSPRYKIIEKRQSVAFWCNPISGHATLYWYQQILGQGPKLLIQFQNNGVVDDSQLPKDRFSAERLKGVDSTLKIQPAKLEDSAVYLCASSMVGANTEAFFGQGTRLTVV.

This clonotype was observed at least ten times. The chain is built from TRBV7-9 and TRBJ2-1; D may be TRBD1 (6 bases). CDR3 length: 15 amino acids. The V end lost 1 base, the J end lost 5 bases, and 12 bases lay between the germline ends. Germline CDR1 SEHNR, CDR2 FQNEAQ (reference sequence). The CDR3 loop reads CASSLGGTYDNEQFF. The CDR3 nucleotides are TGTGCCAGCAGCTTAGGTGGGACATACGACAATGAGCAGTTCTTC.